The 29 T cell receptor beta chains below come from one sample, sequenced in a study of blood T cell repertoires in COVID-19. Clones were sequenced by immunoSEQ multiplex PCR, and TCRdb holds only the in-frame ones, with some missing. The sample records some 130,000 clones, approximately 80% being singletons. Sequences were obtained from peripheral blood. The origin of the receptors is a woman aged 50 to 60 with acute or convalescent COVID-19.

The V call is TRBV6-5, the J call TRBJ2-4; tentative D call: TRBD1 (6 bases). This CDR3 contains 15 residues. Germline V gene lookup returns CDR1 MNHEY and CDR2 SVGAGI. Trimming pared 6 bases from V and 3 bases from J, leaving 15 bases between. Here the CDR3 DNA reads TGTGCCAGCAGCGTAAACCGGGACAACAAAAACATTCAGTACTTC. Its translation: CASSVNRDNKNIQYF.

The chain combines TRBV27 with TRBJ1-1; 9 bases match TRBD1. The CDR3 runs 15 residues. Germline values: CDR1 MNHEY, CDR2 SMNVEV (reference sequence). The V segment lost 6 bases and the J segment 5 bases; nucleotides outside the gene matches: 10. The CDR3, as DNA: TGTGCCAGCAGCCAAACAGGGGGCGCCGGAACTGAAGCTTTCTTT. Amino acids: CASSQTGGAGTEAFF.

CDR3 nucleotide sequence: TGTGCCAGCAGCTTGCTACTAGCGGGGCAAGAGACCCAGTACTTC. This encodes CASSLLLAGQETQYF. The rearrangement joins TRBV5-6 to TRBJ2-5; TRBD2 agrees at 10 bases. The CDR3 contains 15 residues. The ends lost 1 base at V and 2 bases at J; junction bases unmatched: 2. The germline V gene has CDR1 SGHDT and CDR2 YYEEEE.

This sequence joins TRBV29-1 and TRBJ2-2, with D perhaps TRBD1 (6 bases). The CDR3 has 12 amino acids. Germline CDR1 SQVTM, CDR2 ANQGSEA. The CDR3 DNA is TGCGTGTCAGGGGTTAGCCCCGGGGAGCTGTTTTTT. Amino acid sequence: CVSGVSPGELFF.

This sequence joins TRBV3-1 (or the pseudogene TRBV3-2) and TRBJ1-4; 7 bases match TRBD1. CDR1 and CDR2 (germline): LGHDT, YNNKEL (reference sequence). The CDR3 is 17 residues long. J was trimmed by 1 base and V by 1 base; bases with no gene match: 6. The CDR3, as DNA: TGTGCCAGCAGCCAAGGGCAGGGGGTTGGAACTAATGAAAAACTGTTTTTT. It translates to CASSQGQGVGTNEKLFF.

This chain connects TRBV29-1 to TRBJ1-1, with a tentative D call TRBD1 (6 bases). Trimming stripped 6 bases from V and 6 bases from J, with 17 bases between. Per germline, CDR1 SQVTM and CDR2 ANQGSEA. This CDR3 has 13 amino acids. The CDR3 protein is CSVGGTMAAEAFF. CDR3 DNA: TGCAGCGTGGGGGGGACAATGGCCGCTGAAGCTTTCTTT.

The CDR3 spells CASSLMTGTANYGYTF. CDR3 in DNA: TGTGCCAGTAGTTTAATGACAGGGACCGCTAACTATGGCTACACCTTC. The chain carries TRBV19 and TRBJ1-2; 7 bases match TRBD1. This CDR3 region has 16 residues. CDR1 and CDR2 from the germline V gene are LNHDA and SQIVND (reference sequence). The trim removed 5 bases at V and 0 bases at J, leaving 9 bases unmatched.

The chain has TRBV13 and TRBJ1-3; D is undetermined. V was trimmed by 0 bases and J by 6 bases, leaving 9 bases between them. CDR1 PRHDT and CDR2 FYEKMQ come from the germline V gene (reference sequence). The CDR3 runs to 14 residues. CDR3 sequence (DNA): TGTGCCAGCAGCTTAGGCCCCCTAACAAACACCATATATTTT. Translating it yields CASSLGPLTNTIYF.

CDR3 DNA: TGTGCCAGCAGTTCGGGGTTTTCGGGCACTGAAGCTTTCTTT. This translates into CASSSGFSGTEAFF. The V call is TRBV27, the J call TRBJ1-1; no definite D call. Germline V gene lookup returns CDR1 MNHEY and CDR2 SMNVEV (reference sequence). The CDR3 length is 14 residues. V lost 4 bases and J 4 bases, leaving 13 bases between the germline ends.

V usage is TRBV21-1 and J usage is TRBJ1-6; the tabulated D call, TRBD1, remains unverified against the DNA. TRBV21-1 is a pseudogene locus. The CDR3 contains 20 residues. The CDR3 here is CASTEVKGLRNSSYNSPLHF. The CDR3 DNA reads TGTGCCAGCACCGAAGTTAAAGGCCTCAGGAATAGCTCCTATAATTCACCCCTCCACTTT.

The chain recombines TRBV5-6 with TRBJ1-6; weak D call: TRBD1 (5 bases). The CDR3 contains 12 residues. The germline gives CDR1 SGHDT, CDR2 YYEEEE. V was trimmed by 5 bases and J by 11 bases, leaving 11 bases between them. The CDR3: CASSFRVTPLHF. The CDR3 coding sequence is TGTGCCAGCAGTTTCAGGGTGACACCCCTCCACTTT.

J is TRBJ2-1 and V is TRBV25-1; 13 nucleotides agree with TRBD2. This CDR3 is 17 amino acids long. In germline, CDR1 is MGHDK, CDR2 SYGVNS. J was trimmed by 7 bases and V by 8 bases; bases with no gene match: 14. The CDR3 DNA reads TGTGCCAGCCTACTAGCGGGGGGGCCGTTTTTAAAAAATGAGCAGTTCTTC. Protein: CASLLAGGPFLKNEQFF.

The chain is built from TRBV5-6 and TRBJ2-3, with D perhaps TRBD1 (5 bases). This CDR3 spans 13 amino acids. The germline CDR1 and CDR2 sequences are SGHDT and YYEEEE. V was trimmed by 4 bases and J by 6 bases, leaving 12 bases between them. In DNA form, the CDR3 reads TGTGCCAGCAGCCGGGCTAGGGGCGATACGCAGTATTTT. It specifies CASSRARGDTQYF.

This clone was recorded a few times. As DNA, the CDR3 is TGTGCCAGCAGCCACACAGGAACCAATTCACCCCTCCACTTT. Translating gives CASSHTGTNSPLHF. The chain links TRBV3-1 (or the pseudogene TRBV3-2) to TRBJ1-6; a possible D gene is TRBD1 (5 bases). Trimming took 3 bases from V and 7 from J, leaving 10 bases between them. CDR3 length: 14 residues. Germline lookup yields CDR1 LGHDT and CDR2 YNNKEL (reference sequence).

V gene TRBV4-1 combines with J gene TRBJ1-2; tentatively, D is TRBD1 (5 bases). The CDR3 runs to 17 residues. CDR1 is MGHRA, CDR2 YSYEKL, per germline. Trimming left V 0 bases short and J 7 bases short, with 21 bases between. CDR3 amino acids: CASSQDWSGPGFRGYTF. The CDR3 DNA reads as TGCGCCAGCAGCCAAGATTGGTCCGGTCCAGGGTTCCGTGGCTACACCTTC.

This chain links TRBV5-1 with TRBJ2-3; D not resolved. The V end was cut by 0 bases, the J end by 0 bases, with 11 bases between. Germline V gives CDR1 SGHRS, CDR2 YFSETQ. The CDR3 is 16 residues long. CDR3 bases: TGCGCCAGCAGCTTGGAGCTCGGCGGTAGCACAGATACGCAGTATTTT. This sequence encodes CASSLELGGSTDTQYF.

The chain combines TRBV27 with TRBJ1-4; 7 nucleotides line up with TRBD1. Germline V gives CDR1 MNHEY, CDR2 SMNVEV (reference sequence). The CDR3 is 16 residues long. The V and J ends lost 5 bases and 0 bases, in that order; junction bases with no gene match: 6. CDR3 in DNA: TGTGCCAGCAGTAAGACAGGGCTTGCAACTAATGAAAAACTGTTTTTT. It specifies CASSKTGLATNEKLFF.

V is TRBV29-1 and J is TRBJ1-5; D call uncertain. This CDR3 spans 12 amino acids. Trimming cost V 4 bases and J 1 base, with 5 bases left between them. Per germline, CDR1 SQVTM and CDR2 ANQGSEA. The CDR3 DNA reads as TGCAGCGTTGGCGGGAGCAATCAGCCCCAGCATTTT. Translation gives CSVGGSNQPQHF.

The rearrangement links TRBV14 to TRBJ1-2; 8 bases line up with TRBD1. Germline-derived CDR1 and CDR2 are SGHDN and FVKESK. The CDR3 length is 16 residues. The V segment lost 1 base and the J segment 6 bases; nucleotides outside the gene matches: 10. For the CDR3, the DNA is TGTGCCAGCAGCCAAGTCAGGGCAGGGGGCGCCGATGGCTACACCTTC. It codes for CASSQVRAGGADGYTF.

This rearrangement joins TRBV7-8 to TRBJ1-1; no clear D gene. The CDR3 is made up of 13 amino acids. Germline-derived CDR1 and CDR2 are SGHVS and FQNEAQ. V was trimmed by 1 base and J by 8 bases, leaving 11 bases between them. CDR3 protein: CASSLDSRPEAFF. The CDR3 DNA reads TGTGCCAGCAGCTTAGACAGTCGCCCCGAAGCTTTCTTT.

The chain uses TRBV6-5 and TRBJ1-3; tentative D call: TRBD1 (6 bases). CDR3 length: 14 amino acids. The V and J ends lost 7 bases and 3 bases respectively, with 13 bases between them. Germline V gives CDR1 MNHEY, CDR2 SVGAGI. The CDR3 coding sequence is TGTGCCAGCAAGGTCTACAGGGATGGAAACACCATATATTTT. Residues: CASKVYRDGNTIYF.

The chain carries TRBV19 and TRBJ1-1; TRBD1 might be the D (5 bases). V dropped 3 bases and J dropped 9 bases, with 17 bases sitting between them. The CDR3 runs 14 residues. CDR1 LNHDA and CDR2 SQIVND come from the germline V gene (reference sequence). The CDR3 DNA sequence: TGTGCCAGTAGTATCACACAGGTGAAGACGCAAGCTTTCTTT. This encodes CASSITQVKTQAFF.

This chain uses TRBV12-3 or TRBV12-4 with TRBJ1-2; no reliable D call. The CDR3 spans 12 residues. The germline V and J ends were trimmed by 7 bases and 8 bases, with 14 bases remaining between them. The CDR3 region is CASTISLVGYTF. In nucleotides, the CDR3 is TGTGCCAGCACTATTAGCCTGGTGGGCTACACCTTC.

Comment on this clone: Different DNA sequences within this sample yield the same CDR3. The gene calls are TRBV3-1 (or the pseudogene TRBV3-2) and TRBJ2-3; 10 nucleotides line up with TRBD1. The germline CDR1 and CDR2 sequences are LGHDT and YNNKEL (reference sequence). Trimming took 1 base from V and 4 from J; bases not matched to a gene: 2. CDR3 length equals 15 residues. As DNA, the CDR3 is TGTGCCAGCAGCCAAGGACAGGGGGCCGCAGATACGCAGTATTTT. This translates into CASSQGQGAADTQYF.

V gene TRBV27 combines with J gene TRBJ2-7, with TRBD2 identical over 12 bases. V lost 6 bases, J lost 1 base, and 10 bases stayed unmatched. Germline V gene data show CDR1 as MNHEY and CDR2 as SMNVEV (reference sequence). The CDR3 sequence is 17 residues long. This CDR3 reads CASRSGQLAGGSYEQYF. DNA for the CDR3: TGTGCCAGCAGGTCAGGGCAACTAGCGGGGGGATCCTACGAGCAGTACTTC.

This sequence joins TRBV9 and TRBJ1-2, with D unclear. With 0 bases removed from V and 0 bases from J, the gap between germline ends came to 3 bases. This CDR3 comprises 13 residues. Germline V lookup: CDR1 SGDLS, CDR2 YYNGEE. CDR3 nucleotide sequence: TGTGCCAGCAGCGTAGACACTAACTATGGCTACACCTTC. Its translation is CASSVDTNYGYTF.

CDR3 sequence: CASSLGTSGGTTGELFF. Written as DNA, the CDR3 is TGTGCCAGCAGCTTAGGGACTAGCGGGGGGACCACCGGGGAGCTGTTTTTT. This sequence joins TRBV11-3 and TRBJ2-2, with 14 bases lining up with TRBD2. Trimming at V came to 1 base and at J to 4 bases, leaving 2 bases not matched to a gene. The germline V gene encodes CDR1 SGHNT and CDR2 YENEEA. The CDR3 runs to 17 residues.

This clone was recorded only once. The J gene is TRBJ1-5, the V gene TRBV20-1; D is unclear. The ends were cut back, 3 bases at V and 11 bases at J, with 11 bases in the middle. CDR1 is DFQATT, CDR2 SNEGSKA, per germline (reference sequence). The CDR3 extends over 11 amino acids. The CDR3: CSASSGSTQHF. The CDR3 DNA is TGCAGTGCTAGCTCGGGGAGTACCCAGCATTTT.

The chain uses TRBV2 and TRBJ2-7, with a possible D match to TRBD1 (5 bases). There are 13 residues in the CDR3. V was clipped by 3 bases and J by 0 bases, with 6 bases between them. Germline CDR1 reads SNHLY; CDR2 reads FYNNEI. CDR3 sequence (DNA): TGTGCCAGCAGTGAGCAGGGCTCCTACGAGCAGTACTTC. It translates to CASSEQGSYEQYF. The full variable domain, with the rest looked up from reference TRBV2 and TRBJ2-7, is EPEVTQTPSHQVTQMGQEVILRCVPISNHLYFYWYRQILGQKVEFLVSFYNNEISEKSEIFDDQFSVERPDGSNFTLKIRSTKLEDSAMYFCASSEQGSYEQYFGPGTRLTVT.